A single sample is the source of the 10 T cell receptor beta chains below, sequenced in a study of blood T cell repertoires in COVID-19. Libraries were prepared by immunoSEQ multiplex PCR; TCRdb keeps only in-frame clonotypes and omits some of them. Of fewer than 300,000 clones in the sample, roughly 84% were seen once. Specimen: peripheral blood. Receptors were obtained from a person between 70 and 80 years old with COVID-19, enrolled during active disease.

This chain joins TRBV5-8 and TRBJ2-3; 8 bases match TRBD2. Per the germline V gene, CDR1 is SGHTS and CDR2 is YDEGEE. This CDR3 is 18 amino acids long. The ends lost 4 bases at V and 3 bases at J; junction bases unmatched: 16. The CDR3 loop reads CASSAGGSGGGGTDTQYF. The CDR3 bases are TGTGCCAGCAGCGCCGGAGGGAGCGGGGGAGGTGGAACAGATACGCAGTATTTT.

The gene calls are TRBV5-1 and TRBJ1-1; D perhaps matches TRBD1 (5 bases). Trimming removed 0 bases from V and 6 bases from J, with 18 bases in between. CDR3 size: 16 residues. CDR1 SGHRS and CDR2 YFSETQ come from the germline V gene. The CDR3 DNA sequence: TGCGCCAGCAGCTTGGCGGATAGAGGATGGGGGGCTGAAGCTTTCTTT. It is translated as CASSLADRGWGAEAFF.

The CDR3 DNA follows: TGTGCCAGCAGTTTCTTGGGGGAGCTGTTTTTT. Protein product: CASSFLGELFF. The chain recombines TRBV27 with TRBJ2-2; no clear D. Trimming took 3 bases from V and 8 from J, leaving 4 bases between them. Per germline, CDR1 MNHEY and CDR2 SMNVEV (reference sequence). The CDR3 has 11 residues.

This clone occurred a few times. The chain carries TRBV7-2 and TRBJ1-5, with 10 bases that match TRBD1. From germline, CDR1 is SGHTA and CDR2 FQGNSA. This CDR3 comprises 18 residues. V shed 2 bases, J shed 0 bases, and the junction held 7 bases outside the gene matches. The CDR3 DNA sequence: TGTGCCAGCAGCTTACTCAGACAGGGGGCATATAGCAATCAGCCCCAGCATTTT. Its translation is CASSLLRQGAYSNQPQHF.

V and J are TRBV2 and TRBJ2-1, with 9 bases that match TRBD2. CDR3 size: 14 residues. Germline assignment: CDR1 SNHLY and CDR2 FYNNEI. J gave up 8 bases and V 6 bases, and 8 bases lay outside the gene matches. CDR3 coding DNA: TGTGCCAGCAGCTTAGACGGGACTAGCCATGAGCAGTTCTTC. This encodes CASSLDGTSHEQFF.

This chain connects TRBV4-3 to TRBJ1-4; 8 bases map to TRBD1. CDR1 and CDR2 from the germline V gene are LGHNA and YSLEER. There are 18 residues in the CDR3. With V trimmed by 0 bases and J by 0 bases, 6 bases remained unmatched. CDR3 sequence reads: CASSQDGQGIATNEKLFF. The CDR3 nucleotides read TGCGCCAGCAGCCAAGATGGACAGGGCATTGCAACTAATGAAAAACTGTTTTTT.

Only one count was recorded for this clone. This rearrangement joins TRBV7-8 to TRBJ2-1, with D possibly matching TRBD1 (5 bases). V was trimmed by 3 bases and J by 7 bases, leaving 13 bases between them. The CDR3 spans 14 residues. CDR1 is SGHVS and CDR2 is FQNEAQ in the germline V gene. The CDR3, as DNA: TGTGCCAGCAGCTTTGTCGCAGGGCAGAATGAGCAGTTCTTC. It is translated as CASSFVAGQNEQFF.

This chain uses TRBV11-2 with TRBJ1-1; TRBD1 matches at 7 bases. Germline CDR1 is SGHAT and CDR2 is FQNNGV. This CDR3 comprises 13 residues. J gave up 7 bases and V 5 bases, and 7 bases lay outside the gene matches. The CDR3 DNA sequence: TGTGCCAGCAGCCGCGACAGGGCTCATGAAGCTTTCTTT. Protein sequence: CASSRDRAHEAFF.

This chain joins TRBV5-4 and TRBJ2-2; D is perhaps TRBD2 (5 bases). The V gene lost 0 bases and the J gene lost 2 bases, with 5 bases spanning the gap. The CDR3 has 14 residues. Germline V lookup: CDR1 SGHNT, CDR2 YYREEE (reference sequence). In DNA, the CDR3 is TGTGCCAGCAGCTTGGGGACTAACACCGGGGAGCTGTTTTTT. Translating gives CASSLGTNTGELFF.

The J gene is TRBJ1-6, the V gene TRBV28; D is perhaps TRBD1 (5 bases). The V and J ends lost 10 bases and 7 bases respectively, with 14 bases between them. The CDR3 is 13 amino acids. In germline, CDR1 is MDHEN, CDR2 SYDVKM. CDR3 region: CATMTVLNSPLHF. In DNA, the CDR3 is TGTGCCACCATGACAGTACTCAATTCACCCCTCCACTTT.